The rows below give T cell receptor beta chains drawn from one sample of a study of response to subunit inactivated influenza vaccine. In TCRdb, the RT-PCR reads were re-called with MiXCR into one record per CDR3 protein. The sample has about 480,000 distinct CDR3 sequences; 25% are singletons. The material sequenced was CD4+ T cells sorted from PBMCs, taken about 5 days after vaccination. The receptors shown here come from a middle-aged man who received an inactivated influenza vaccine. The CDR3 runs from the conserved cysteine through the conserved F or W. D genes are given only for firm matches. Clone size appears in some rows only: once, few, many, or a class for an expanded clone.

size,D,J,V,CDR3,DNA
-,-,TRBJ1-5,TRBV28,CASSLGEPQHF,TGTGCCAGCAGTTTGGGGGAGCCCCAGCATTTT
few,-,TRBJ2-2,TRBV24-1,CATSDTGTANTGELFF,TGTGCCACCAGTGACACCGGGACGGCGAACACCGGGGAGCTGTTTTTT
-,-,TRBJ1-5,TRBV5-4,CASSFSQSEQPQHF,TGTGCCAGCAGCTTTAGTCAGTCGGAACAGCCCCAGCATTTT
-,TRBD1,TRBJ1-1,TRBV6-1,CASRKDRGHTEAFF,TGTGCCAGCAGGAAGGACAGGGGGCACACTGAAGCTTTCTTT
-,-,TRBJ2-1,TRBV6-5,CASSYDSGVYNGQFF,TGTGCCAGCAGTTACGACTCAGGGGTGTACAATGGGCAGTTCTTC
-,TRBD2,TRBJ2-1,TRBV20-1,CSGVAIAGGLSYNEQFF,TGCAGTGGGGTTGCGATAGCGGGGGGGCTCTCCTACAATGAGCAGTTCTTC
many,TRBD2,TRBJ2-1,TRBV10-3,CAISEFEVLAGANEQFF,TGTGCCATCAGTGAGTTCGAAGTCTTAGCGGGAGCCAATGAGCAGTTCTTC
-,-,TRBJ2-5,TRBV29-1,CSVETGLWETQYF,TGCAGCGTTGAAACGGGGTTATGGGAGACCCAGTACTTC
-,TRBD1,TRBJ2-3,TRBV24-1,CATSDSGQPLQYF,TGTGCCACCAGTGATTCGGGACAGCCCTTGCAGTATTTT
once,TRBD2,TRBJ2-1,TRBV4-1,CASSQVLRLAGGYNEQFF,TGCGCCAGCAGCCAAGTCCTTCGGCTAGCGGGGGGTTACAATGAGCAGTTCTTC
few,TRBD2,TRBJ2-7,TRBV4-3,CASSQVLGGGAYEQYF,TGCGCCAGCAGCCAAGTACTAGGCGGGGGGGCCTACGAGCAGTACTTC
-,-,TRBJ1-2,TRBV4-3,CASSQGHPLGVYGYTF,TGCGCCAGCAGCCAGGGACACCCGTTAGGCGTCTATGGCTACACCTTC
-,TRBD1,TRBJ1-2,TRBV5-5,CASSFPRVQGANGYTF,TGTGCCAGCAGCTTCCCTCGGGTACAGGGGGCTAATGGCTACACCTTC
few,TRBD1,TRBJ2-5,TRBV7-2,CASSLVGTGTETQYF,TGTGCCAGCAGCTTAGTTGGGACAGGGACAGAGACCCAGTACTTC
few,-,TRBJ2-3,TRBV4-1,CASSQPRWGGPLNPADTQYF,TGCGCCAGCAGCCAGCCAAGATGGGGCGGTCCACTCAACCCCGCAGATACGCAGTATTTT
-,-,TRBJ1-2,TRBV3-1,CASSLGSLYRGGYTF,TGTGCCAGCAGCCTGGGCAGCCTCTATCGTGGGGGCTACACCTTC
many,-,TRBJ2-5,TRBV6-6,CASGQETQYF,TGTGCCAGCGGGCAGGAGACCCAGTACTTC
-,TRBD2,TRBJ2-1,TRBV19,CASSFAGGPLVRNEQFF,TGTGCCAGTAGTTTCGCGGGAGGGCCATTGGTTAGGAATGAGCAGTTCTTC
-,TRBD1,TRBJ1-4,TRBV5-1,CASSDRVGNEKLFF,TGCGCCAGCAGCGACAGGGTTGGTAATGAAAAACTGTTTTTT
-,-,TRBJ2-2,TRBV12-3/TRBV12-4,CASSLSWDTGELFF,TGTGCCAGCAGCTTATCCTGGGACACCGGGGAGCTGTTTTTT
-,TRBD2,TRBJ2-1,TRBV7-2,CASNLAGNSYNEQFF,TGTGCCAGCAACCTAGCGGGGAACTCCTACAATGAGCAGTTCTTC
many,TRBD2,TRBJ2-7,TRBV29-1,CSVVGLAGVPYEQYF,TGCAGCGTGGTCGGACTAGCGGGAGTGCCCTACGAGCAGTACTTC
-,-,TRBJ2-3,TRBV10-3,CAIRTSLGTDTQYF,TGTGCCATCAGGACTTCGTTGGGAACAGATACGCAGTATTTT
few,-,TRBJ2-3,TRBV5-8,CASSFVNPDTQYF,TGTGCCAGCAGCTTCGTGAATCCAGATACGCAGTATTTT
few,-,TRBJ2-1,TRBV7-8,CASSLMVGAYNEQFF,TGTGCCAGCAGCCTAATGGTGGGGGCGTACAATGAGCAGTTCTTC
once,TRBD2,TRBJ2-7,TRBV20-1,CSARNWASGDSYEQYF,TGCAGTGCTAGAAATTGGGCTAGCGGGGACTCCTACGAGCAGTACTTC
-,-,TRBJ2-7,TRBV21-1,CASSKVRPGGYEQYF,TGTGCCAGCAGCAAAGTCAGGCCGGGAGGGTACGAGCAGTACTTC
few,-,TRBJ2-1,TRBV2,CASSERGVSYNEQFF,TGTGCCAGCAGTGAGAGGGGAGTTTCCTACAATGAGCAGTTCTTC
-,TRBD1,TRBJ2-7,TRBV14,CASSQGPFGQGYEQYF,TGTGCCAGCAGCCAAGGGCCGTTTGGACAGGGGTACGAGCAGTACTTC
once,-,TRBJ1-1,TRBV7-2,CASSWKGLDTEAFF,TGTGCCAGCAGCTGGAAGGGATTGGACACTGAAGCTTTCTTT
few,-,TRBJ2-3,TRBV7-9,CASSFSSSDTQYF,TGTGCCAGCAGCTTTTCTAGCTCAGATACGCAGTATTTT
-,-,TRBJ2-7,TRBV20-1,CSARGDKTYEQYF,TGCAGTGCTAGAGGGGACAAGACCTACGAGCAGTACTTC
-,-,TRBJ2-1,TRBV10-3,CAISELGARYEQFF,TGTGCCATCAGTGAGCTCGGGGCGCGCTATGAGCAGTTCTTC
few,-,TRBJ2-3,TRBV12-3/TRBV12-4,CASSLGSLTAGPDTQYF,TGTGCCAGCAGTTTAGGGTCCTTAACGGCAGGACCAGATACGCAGTATTTT
few,TRBD2,TRBJ2-1,TRBV27,CASRPTSAPSNEQFF,TGTGCCAGCAGACCTACTAGCGCCCCATCCAATGAGCAGTTCTTC
-,TRBD2,TRBJ2-5,TRBV4-3,CASSQETSGQETQYF,TGCGCCAGCAGCCAAGAAACTAGCGGACAAGAGACCCAGTACTTC
many,-,TRBJ2-6,TRBV12-3/TRBV12-4,CNHRANVLTF,TGTAACCATAGGGCCAACGTCCTGACTTTC
few,TRBD2,TRBJ2-5,TRBV7-9,CASSLGREPQETQYF,TGTGCCAGCAGCTTAGGGCGGGAGCCCCAAGAGACCCAGTACTTC
many,-,TRBJ1-2,TRBV12-3/TRBV12-4,CASSLSGAYGYTF,TGTGCCAGCAGTTTATCAGGGGCGTATGGCTACACCTTC
-,TRBD1,TRBJ2-4,TRBV28,CASRPGGAFTKNIQYF,TGTGCCAGCAGGCCAGGGGGCGCGTTCACCAAAAACATTCAGTACTTC
-,-,TRBJ2-7,TRBV3-1,CASTAANSYEQYF,TGTGCCAGCACCGCTGCTAACTCCTACGAGCAGTACTTC
few,-,TRBJ1-1,TRBV5-1,CASGGPMNTEAFF,TGCGCCAGCGGGGGACCGATGAACACTGAAGCTTTCTTT
-,TRBD1,TRBJ2-3,TRBV27,CASSSYRGRTQYF,TGTGCCAGCAGTTCCTACAGGGGTCGTACGCAGTATTTT
few,-,TRBJ2-5,TRBV5-8,CASSFGPEETQYF,TGTGCCAGCAGCTTTGGTCCTGAAGAGACCCAGTACTTC
many,TRBD1,TRBJ1-6,TRBV7-6,CASSSRGDRVHSPLHF,TGTGCCAGCAGCTCAAGAGGGGACAGGGTCCATTCACCCCTCCACTTT
few,TRBD2,TRBJ2-5,TRBV20-1,CSAQGLAGAQETQYF,TGCAGTGCTCAAGGACTAGCGGGGGCCCAAGAGACCCAGTACTTC